The 27 T cell receptor beta chains below were found in one sample sequenced in a study of blood T cell repertoires in COVID-19. Clones were read by immunoSEQ multiplex PCR, and TCRdb kept only the in-frame ones, dropping some. The repertoire consists of about 180,000 clones, with 70% to 80% occurring once and the leading ten covering roughly a sixth. Sequenced: PBMCs or T cells enriched from blood (not recorded which). These TCRs come from a woman between 45 and 60 years old who had recovered from COVID-19.

In this sample, this clone turned up a few times. The chain joins TRBV27 to TRBJ2-7; 7 bases map to TRBD2. Germline CDR1 is MNHEY and CDR2 is SMNVEV (reference sequence). The ends lost 6 bases at V and 5 bases at J; junction bases unmatched: 13. This CDR3 contains 15 residues. The CDR3 DNA reads TGTGCCAGCAGCCCTGGGACTACCCCTTCCAACGAGCAGTACTTC. It yields the protein CASSPGTTPSNEQYF.

The chain combines TRBV6-4 with TRBJ2-2; 7 positions agree with TRBD1. From germline, CDR1 is MRHNA and CDR2 SNTAGT. This CDR3 is built from 17 residues. The ends lost 8 bases at V and 6 bases at J; junction bases unmatched: 18. The CDR3 loop reads CASSQSRTGLRAGELFF. The DNA of the CDR3 is TGTGCCAGCTCGCAATCGCGGACAGGACTTAGGGCCGGGGAGCTGTTTTTT.

The genes are TRBV29-1 and TRBJ2-7; no clear D gene. Germline V CDR1 and CDR2: SQVTM, ANQGSEA. The CDR3 runs 12 residues. Deletions cut 5 bases from V and 0 bases from J, with 8 bases between. The CDR3 bases are TGCAGCGTTTCCGGGTCCTCCTACGAGCAGTACTTC. Translation: CSVSGSSYEQYF.

V and J are TRBV28 and TRBJ2-5; D might be TRBD1 (5 bases). The CDR3 runs to 15 residues. Looked up from germline, CDR1 is MDHEN and CDR2 is SYDVKM. V gave up 3 bases and J gave up 0 bases, with 11 bases separating them. CDR3 DNA sequence: TGTGCCAGCAGTTTTACAGGACGGCACCAAGAGACCCAGTACTTC. Its protein product is CASSFTGRHQETQYF.

This chain connects TRBV7-9 to TRBJ1-2, with 9 bases matching TRBD1. The CDR3 consists of 16 residues. Germline values: CDR1 SEHNR, CDR2 FQNEAQ (reference sequence). The J segment lost 6 bases and the V segment lost 3 bases, leaving 11 bases of the junction unmatched. The CDR3 reads CASSFGSDRGGNGYTF. The DNA of the CDR3 is TGTGCCAGCAGCTTTGGGTCGGACAGGGGAGGGAATGGCTACACCTTC.

The chain links TRBV11-1 to TRBJ2-1; D may be TRBD2 (5 bases). CDR1 is SGHAT and CDR2 is FQDESV in the germline V gene (reference sequence). With 5 bases removed from V and 0 bases from J, the gap between germline ends came to 14 bases. The CDR3 has 16 amino acids. The CDR3 sequence: CASSPLAPLSYNEQFF. For the CDR3, the DNA is TGTGCCAGCAGCCCCCTAGCTCCTCTCTCCTACAATGAGCAGTTCTTC.

This clone has only one observation. The J gene is TRBJ2-6, the V gene TRBV6-5; the D gene is possibly TRBD2 (5 bases). The CDR3 runs 15 residues. V shed 2 bases and J shed 4 bases, with 9 bases lying between them. Germline loops: CDR1 MNHEY, CDR2 SVGAGI. The CDR3 DNA follows: TGTGCCAGCAGTTACGAGGGCACCGGGGCCAACGTCCTGACTTTC. It encodes CASSYEGTGANVLTF.

This clone has ten or more counts. This rearrangement joins TRBV5-3 to TRBJ2-1, with TRBD2 as a possible D gene (6 bases). TRBV5-3 has ORF status, its function being uncertain. There are 17 residues in the CDR3. V was cut by 4 bases and J by 0 bases, with 17 bases left in between. Written as DNA, the CDR3 is TGTGCCAGAAGCGCTGCCGGGGCGGGGAGCTCCTACAATGAGCAGTTCTTC. The encoded protein is CARSAAGAGSSYNEQFF.

V usage is TRBV7-9 and J usage is TRBJ1-3; 9 bases are a match to TRBD1. V gave up 4 bases and J gave up 2 bases; unmatched junction bases: 6. The CDR3 sequence is 16 residues long. Germline values: CDR1 SEHNR, CDR2 FQNEAQ (reference sequence). CDR3 sequence (DNA): TGTGCCAGCAGCTCGACAGGGGGTCCGGCTGGAAACACCATATATTTT. Its translation is CASSSTGGPAGNTIYF.

The rearrangement uses TRBV19 and TRBJ1-1, with a weak D call TRBD1 (6 bases). The V gene lost 5 bases and the J gene lost 4 bases, with 11 bases spanning the gap. Germline V lookup: CDR1 LNHDA, CDR2 SQIVND (reference sequence). The CDR3 is 13 amino acids. The CDR3 DNA reads TGTGCCAGTAGTTCACGAGGGGGCACTGAAGCTTTCTTT. Translated, it gives CASSSRGGTEAFF.

The rearrangement uses TRBV4-2 and TRBJ2-7; TRBD2 agrees at 11 bases. This CDR3 has 13 amino acids. Trimming took 4 bases from V and 12 from J; bases not matched to a gene: 8. Germline assignment: CDR1 LGHNA and CDR2 YNFKEQ. CDR3 in DNA: TGTGCCAGCAGCCTTCAGACTAGCGGGAACTCGTACTTC. It encodes CASSLQTSGNSYF.

This chain joins TRBV7-3 and TRBJ2-2; a possible D gene is TRBD1 (5 bases). Germline CDR1 SGHTA, CDR2 FQGTGA. The CDR3 length is 15 residues. The V and J ends lost 4 bases and 0 bases respectively, with 9 bases between them. The CDR3 coding sequence is TGTGCCAGCAGCTCCTCAGGGTCGAACACCGGGGAGCTGTTTTTT. Translating it yields CASSSSGSNTGELFF.

CDR3 residues: CSVGDTNTGELFF. CDR3 DNA sequence: TGCAGCGTAGGGGACACAAACACCGGGGAGCTGTTTTTT. J is TRBJ2-2 and V is TRBV29-1, with D perhaps matching TRBD1 (6 bases). V was shortened by 6 bases and J by 2 bases, with 10 bases between the two germline ends. The CDR3 is 13 amino acids. CDR1 is SQVTM, CDR2 ANQGSEA, per germline.

The chain is built from TRBV6-5 and TRBJ1-1; 7 nucleotides agree with TRBD1. V lost 3 bases to trimming and J lost 4 bases; unmatched junction nucleotides: 8. CDR3 length equals 15 residues. Per the germline V gene, CDR1 is MNHEY and CDR2 is SVGAGI. The CDR3 sequence: CASSYLGGRGTEAFF. CDR3 DNA: TGTGCCAGCAGTTATCTAGGGGGCCGGGGCACTGAAGCTTTCTTT.

The chain carries TRBV30 and TRBJ2-7; TRBD1 is a possible D gene (6 bases). Germline V lookup: CDR1 GTSNPN, CDR2 SVGIG (reference sequence). Trimming left V 5 bases short and J 2 bases short, with 13 bases between. This CDR3 has 13 amino acids. The CDR3 here is CAWELQGTYEQYF. The CDR3 DNA reads TGTGCCTGGGAACTGCAGGGGACCTACGAGCAGTACTTC.

This chain connects TRBV2 to TRBJ2-5; D uncertain. The germline CDR1 and CDR2 sequences are SNHLY and FYNNEI. Trimming removed 4 bases from V and 0 bases from J, with 9 bases in between. The CDR3 spans 14 residues. The CDR3 region is CASSAQTNQETQYF. The CDR3 DNA follows: TGTGCCAGCAGTGCCCAGACAAACCAAGAGACCCAGTACTTC.

J is TRBJ1-1 and V is TRBV4-3; the D is unclear. CDR1 and CDR2 (germline): LGHNA, YSLEER. The CDR3 is made up of 15 amino acids. V was trimmed by 1 base and J by 0 bases, leaving 9 bases between them. The DNA of the CDR3 is TGCGCCAGCAGCCAAGGTATTAACTTGAACACTGAAGCTTTCTTT. Its protein is CASSQGINLNTEAFF.

J is TRBJ1-1 and V is TRBV7-9; D perhaps matches TRBD1 (5 bases). The length of the CDR3 is 15 residues. The germline V and J ends were trimmed by 4 bases and 1 base, with 13 bases remaining between them. The V gene's germline CDR1 is SEHNR and CDR2 FQNEAQ (reference sequence). The CDR3 nucleotides read TGTGCCAGCAGCTATCAATCGCAGGGGAACACTGAAGCTTTCTTT. It specifies CASSYQSQGNTEAFF.

The chain combines TRBV4-2 with TRBJ2-7; 9 nucleotides agree with TRBD1. The CDR3 length is 14 residues. V gave up 1 base and J gave up 7 bases; unmatched junction bases: 5. The germline gives CDR1 LGHNA, CDR2 YNFKEQ. This CDR3 reads CASSQGNRGQEQYF. In DNA, the CDR3 is TGTGCCAGCAGCCAAGGTAACAGGGGGCAGGAGCAGTACTTC.

Note on this clone: Other nucleotide sequences in the sample specify the same CDR3. The genes are TRBV12-3 or TRBV12-4 and TRBJ2-1; D is unresolved. This CDR3 spans 11 amino acids. The V end was cut by 5 bases, the J end by 3 bases, with 2 bases between. The CDR3 loop reads CASSRYNEQFF. CDR3 coding DNA: TGTGCCAGCAGTCGCTACAATGAGCAGTTCTTC.

The chain links TRBV27 to TRBJ1-2, with 8 bases fitting TRBD1. Per germline, CDR1 MNHEY and CDR2 SMNVEV (reference sequence). Trimming at V came to 5 bases and at J to 2 bases, leaving 4 bases not matched to a gene. This CDR3 has 14 residues. CDR3 bases: TGTGCCAGCAGTCTCCGACAGGGGAACTATGGCTACACCTTC. It encodes CASSLRQGNYGYTF.

On this clone itself: The identical CDR3 is also encoded by other nucleotide sequences in the sample. CDR3 nucleotide sequence: TGCGCCAGCAGCTTAGGGGGCGTTTACGAGCAGTACTTC. Translating gives CASSLGGVYEQYF. The chain has TRBV5-1 and TRBJ2-7; 7 bases align to TRBD1. V lost 2 bases, J lost 4 bases, and 3 bases stayed unmatched. The CDR3 runs to 13 residues. The germline V gene encodes CDR1 SGHRS and CDR2 YFSETQ.

This clone was seen a handful of times. The chain links TRBV2 to TRBJ2-5; maybe TRBD2 (6 bases). Trimming stripped 4 bases from V and 7 bases from J, with 13 bases between. The CDR3 is 13 residues long. CDR1 is SNHLY and CDR2 is FYNNEI in the germline V gene. CDR3 protein: CASSAGDFGTQYF. The CDR3 nucleotides are TGTGCCAGCAGTGCGGGGGACTTCGGGACCCAGTACTTC.

The V and J genes are TRBV13 and TRBJ2-7; D is uncertain. Germline V gene data show CDR1 as PRHDT and CDR2 as FYEKMQ (reference sequence). The CDR3 has 15 residues. Between the trimmed V and J ends, which lost 1 base and 2 bases, there was a span of 12 bases. The CDR3 nucleotides are TGTGCCAGCAGCTTAGCCCTGACGCAGGCCTACGAGCAGTACTTC. This codes for CASSLALTQAYEQYF.

This chain uses TRBV15 with TRBJ2-3; 10 bases fit TRBD1. This CDR3 is built from 15 residues. The germline V gene has CDR1 LNHNV and CDR2 YYDKDF (reference sequence). Trimming removed 3 bases from V and 6 bases from J; junction bases left unmatched: 6. In DNA, the CDR3 is TGTGCCACCAGCAGGGGACAGGGGCCGTCGGATACGCAGTATTTT. This translates into CATSRGQGPSDTQYF.

The chain uses TRBV14 and TRBJ2-7; a possible D gene is TRBD2 (5 bases). This CDR3 is 13 amino acids long. Per the germline V gene, CDR1 is SGHDN and CDR2 is FVKESK. With 3 bases removed from V and 0 bases from J, the gap between germline ends came to 6 bases. The CDR3 DNA sequence: TGTGCCAGCAGCCAGGGGAGCTCCTACGAGCAGTACTTC. The encoded protein is CASSQGSSYEQYF.

The chain joins TRBV5-1 to TRBJ2-2; D is unclear. The CDR3 totals 12 residues. The germline V gene encodes CDR1 SGHRS and CDR2 YFSETQ. Trimming took 0 bases from V and 6 from J, leaving 3 bases between them. In DNA form, the CDR3 reads TGCGCCAGCAGCTTGGCAGCCGGGGAGCTGTTTTTT. This sequence encodes CASSLAAGELFF.